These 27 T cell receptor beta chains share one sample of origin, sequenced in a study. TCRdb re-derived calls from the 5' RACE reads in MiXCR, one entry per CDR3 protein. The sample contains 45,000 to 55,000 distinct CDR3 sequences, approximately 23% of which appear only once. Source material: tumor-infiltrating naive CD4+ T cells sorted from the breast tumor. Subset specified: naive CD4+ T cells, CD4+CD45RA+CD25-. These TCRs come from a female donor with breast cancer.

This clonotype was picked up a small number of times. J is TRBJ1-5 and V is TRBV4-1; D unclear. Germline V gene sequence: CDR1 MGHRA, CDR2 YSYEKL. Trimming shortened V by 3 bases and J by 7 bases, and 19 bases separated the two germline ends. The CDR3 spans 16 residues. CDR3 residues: CASSQTQTRSSQPQHF. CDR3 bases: TGCGCCAGCAGCCAGACCCAGACACGATCTAGCCAGCCCCAGCATTTT.

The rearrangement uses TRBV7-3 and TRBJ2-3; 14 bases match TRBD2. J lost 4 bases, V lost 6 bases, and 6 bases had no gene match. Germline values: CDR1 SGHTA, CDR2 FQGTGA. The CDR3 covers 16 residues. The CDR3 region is CASSERGLAGADTQYF. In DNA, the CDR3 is TGTGCCAGCAGTGAGAGGGGACTAGCGGGGGCAGATACGCAGTATTTT.

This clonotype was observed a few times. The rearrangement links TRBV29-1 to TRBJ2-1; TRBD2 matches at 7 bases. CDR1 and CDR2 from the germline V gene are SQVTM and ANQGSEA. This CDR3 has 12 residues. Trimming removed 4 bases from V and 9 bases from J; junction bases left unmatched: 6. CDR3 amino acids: CSVGFGEGEQFF. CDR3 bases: TGCAGCGTTGGGTTTGGGGAGGGTGAGCAGTTCTTC.

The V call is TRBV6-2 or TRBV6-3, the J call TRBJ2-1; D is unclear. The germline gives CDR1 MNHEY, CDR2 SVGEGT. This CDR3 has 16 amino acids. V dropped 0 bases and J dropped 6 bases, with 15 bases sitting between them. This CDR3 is CASSYSRSRVSNEQFF. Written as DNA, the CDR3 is TGTGCCAGCAGTTACTCGCGGTCTAGGGTGAGCAATGAGCAGTTCTTC.

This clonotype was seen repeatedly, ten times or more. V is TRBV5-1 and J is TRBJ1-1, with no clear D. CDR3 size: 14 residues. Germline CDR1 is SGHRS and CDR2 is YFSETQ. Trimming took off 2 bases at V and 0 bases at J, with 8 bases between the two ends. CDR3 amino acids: CASSFDTMNTEAFF. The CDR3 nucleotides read TGCGCCAGCAGCTTTGACACCATGAACACTGAAGCTTTCTTT. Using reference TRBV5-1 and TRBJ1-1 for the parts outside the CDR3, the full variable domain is KAGVTQTPRYLIKTRGQQVTLSCSPISGHRSVSWYQQTPGQGLQFLFEYFSETQRNKGNFPGRFSGRQFSNSRSEMNVSTLELGDSALYLCASSFDTMNTEAFFGQGTRLTVV.

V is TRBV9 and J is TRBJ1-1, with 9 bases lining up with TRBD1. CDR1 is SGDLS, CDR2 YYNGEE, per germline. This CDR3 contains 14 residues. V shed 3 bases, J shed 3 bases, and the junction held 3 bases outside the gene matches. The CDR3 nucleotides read TGTGCCAGCAGCGAAGACAGGGGGGACACTGAAGCTTTCTTT. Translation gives CASSEDRGDTEAFF. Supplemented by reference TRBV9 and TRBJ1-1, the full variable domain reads DSGVTQTPKHLITATGQRVTLRCSPRSGDLSVYWYQQSLDQGLQFLIQYYNGEERAKGNILERFSAQQFPDLHSELNLSSLELGDSALYFCASSEDRGDTEAFFGQGTRLTVV.

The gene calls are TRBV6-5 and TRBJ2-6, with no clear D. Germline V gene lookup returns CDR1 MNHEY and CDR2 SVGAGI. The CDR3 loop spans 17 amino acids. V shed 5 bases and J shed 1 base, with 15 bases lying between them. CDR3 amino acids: CASSNPFVSSGANVLTF. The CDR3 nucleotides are TGTGCCAGCAGTAACCCTTTTGTTAGTTCTGGGGCCAACGTCCTGACTTTC.

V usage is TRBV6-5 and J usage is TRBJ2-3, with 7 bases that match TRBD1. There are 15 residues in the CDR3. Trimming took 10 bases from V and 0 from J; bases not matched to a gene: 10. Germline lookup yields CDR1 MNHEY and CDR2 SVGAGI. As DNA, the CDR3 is TGTGCCACCCGATACAGGGGAATTAGCACAGATACGCAGTATTTT. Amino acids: CATRYRGISTDTQYF.

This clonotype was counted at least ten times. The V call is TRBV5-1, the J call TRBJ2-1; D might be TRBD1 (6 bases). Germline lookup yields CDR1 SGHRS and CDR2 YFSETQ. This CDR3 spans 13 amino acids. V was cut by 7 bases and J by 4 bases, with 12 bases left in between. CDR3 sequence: CASCRDNYNEQFF. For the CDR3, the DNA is TGCGCCAGCTGCCGGGACAATTACAATGAGCAGTTCTTC.

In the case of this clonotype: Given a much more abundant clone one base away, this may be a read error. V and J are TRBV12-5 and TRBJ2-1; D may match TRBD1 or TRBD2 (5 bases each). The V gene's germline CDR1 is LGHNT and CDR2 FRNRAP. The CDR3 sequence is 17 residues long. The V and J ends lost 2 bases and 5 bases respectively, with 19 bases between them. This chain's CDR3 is CASGLTSGRSVDNEQFF. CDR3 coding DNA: TGTGCTAGTGGTTTGACATCGGGACGGTCGGTGGACAATGAGCAGTTCTTC.

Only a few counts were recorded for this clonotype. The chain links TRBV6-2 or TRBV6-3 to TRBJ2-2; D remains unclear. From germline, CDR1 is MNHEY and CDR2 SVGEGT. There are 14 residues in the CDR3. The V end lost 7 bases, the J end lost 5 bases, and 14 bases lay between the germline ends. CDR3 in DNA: TGTGCCAGCATGCCGGGCCCGCAGACCGGGGAGCTGTTTTTT. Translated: CASMPGPQTGELFF.

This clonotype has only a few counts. The CDR3: CASRTGTPNTEAFF. The CDR3 coding sequence is TGCGCCAGCAGGACTGGGACACCGAACACTGAAGCTTTCTTT. J is TRBJ1-1 and V is TRBV5-1; a possible D gene is TRBD1 (6 bases). Germline values: CDR1 SGHRS, CDR2 YFSETQ. V was cut by 5 bases and J by 1 base, with 12 bases left in between. The CDR3 length is 14 residues.

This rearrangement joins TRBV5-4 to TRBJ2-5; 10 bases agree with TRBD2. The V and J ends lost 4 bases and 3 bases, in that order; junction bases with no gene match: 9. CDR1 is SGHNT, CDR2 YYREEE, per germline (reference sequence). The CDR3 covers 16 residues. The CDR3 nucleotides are TGTGCCAGCAGCGCGGGCACCGGACTAGCGGAAGAGACCCAGTACTTC. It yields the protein CASSAGTGLAEETQYF. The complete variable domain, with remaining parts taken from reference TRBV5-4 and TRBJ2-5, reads ETGVTQSPTHLIKTRGQQVTLRCSSQSGHNTVSWYQQALGQGPQFIFQYYREEENGRGNFPPRFSGLQFPNYSSELNVNALELDDSALYLCASSAGTGLAEETQYFGPGTRLLVL.

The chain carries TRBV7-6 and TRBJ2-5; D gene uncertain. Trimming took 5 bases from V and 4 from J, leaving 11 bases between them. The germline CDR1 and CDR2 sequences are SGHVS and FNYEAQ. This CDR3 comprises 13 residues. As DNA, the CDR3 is TGTGCCAGCAGCCTAGGGTTGCGAGAGACCCAGTACTTC. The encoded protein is CASSLGLRETQYF. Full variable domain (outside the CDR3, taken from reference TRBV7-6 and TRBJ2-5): GAGVSQSPRYKVTKRGQDVALRCDPISGHVSLYWYRQALGQGPEFLTYFNYEAQQDKSGLPNDRFSAERPEGSISTLTIQRTEQRDSAMYRCASSLGLRETQYFGPGTRLLVL.

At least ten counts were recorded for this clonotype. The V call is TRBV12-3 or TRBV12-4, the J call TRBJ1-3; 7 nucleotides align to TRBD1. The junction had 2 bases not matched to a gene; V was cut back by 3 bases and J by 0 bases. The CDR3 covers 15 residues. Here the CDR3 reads CASSFTGASGNTIYF. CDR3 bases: TGTGCCAGCAGTTTTACAGGGGCCTCTGGAAACACCATATATTTT.

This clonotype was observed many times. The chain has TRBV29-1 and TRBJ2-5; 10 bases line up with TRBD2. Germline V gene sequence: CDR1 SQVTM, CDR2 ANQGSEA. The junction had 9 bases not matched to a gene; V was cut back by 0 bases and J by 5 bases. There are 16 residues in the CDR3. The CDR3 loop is CSVEDPSGSRWETQYF. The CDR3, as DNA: TGCAGCGTTGAAGACCCTAGCGGGAGTAGATGGGAGACCCAGTACTTC.

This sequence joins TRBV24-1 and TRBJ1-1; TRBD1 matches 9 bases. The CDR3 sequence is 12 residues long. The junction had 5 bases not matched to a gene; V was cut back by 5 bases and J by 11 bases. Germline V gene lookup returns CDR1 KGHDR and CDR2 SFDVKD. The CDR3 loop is CATSGRTGDAFF. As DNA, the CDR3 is TGTGCCACCAGTGGGAGGACAGGGGATGCTTTCTTT.

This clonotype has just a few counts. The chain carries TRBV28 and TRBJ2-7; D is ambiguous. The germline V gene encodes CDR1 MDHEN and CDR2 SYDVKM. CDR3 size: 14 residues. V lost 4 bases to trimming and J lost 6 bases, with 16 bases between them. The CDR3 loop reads CASSSSPIGTEQYF. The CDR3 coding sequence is TGTGCCAGCAGTTCATCCCCCATAGGTACCGAGCAGTACTTC.

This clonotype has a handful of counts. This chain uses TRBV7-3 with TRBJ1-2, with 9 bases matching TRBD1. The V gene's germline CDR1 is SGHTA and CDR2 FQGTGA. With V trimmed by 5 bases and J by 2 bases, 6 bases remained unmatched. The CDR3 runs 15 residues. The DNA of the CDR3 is TGTGCCAGCAGCCCGACTGGGACAGGGAACTATGGCTACACCTTC. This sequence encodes CASSPTGTGNYGYTF.

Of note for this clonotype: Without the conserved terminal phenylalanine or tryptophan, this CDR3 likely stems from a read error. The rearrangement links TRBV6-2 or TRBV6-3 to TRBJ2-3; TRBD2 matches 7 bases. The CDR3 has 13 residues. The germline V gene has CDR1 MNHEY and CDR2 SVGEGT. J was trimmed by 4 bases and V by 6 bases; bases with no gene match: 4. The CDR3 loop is CASRAGVPDTQYL. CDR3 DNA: TGTGCCAGCAGGGCGGGAGTTCCAGATACGCAGTATCTT.

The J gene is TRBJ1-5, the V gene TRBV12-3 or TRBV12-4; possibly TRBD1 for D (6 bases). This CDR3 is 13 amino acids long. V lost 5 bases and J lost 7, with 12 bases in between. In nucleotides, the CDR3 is TGTGCCAGCAGTCCAGGGGTAGGACAGCCCCAGCATTTT. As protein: CASSPGVGQPQHF.

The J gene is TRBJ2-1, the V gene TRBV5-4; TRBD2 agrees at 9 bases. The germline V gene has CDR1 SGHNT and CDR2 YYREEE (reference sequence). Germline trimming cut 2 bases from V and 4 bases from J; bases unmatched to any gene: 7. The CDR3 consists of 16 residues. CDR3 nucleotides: TGTGCCAGCAGCTTTAGCGGGAGAGGGGCTTACAATGAGCAGTTCTTC. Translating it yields CASSFSGRGAYNEQFF.

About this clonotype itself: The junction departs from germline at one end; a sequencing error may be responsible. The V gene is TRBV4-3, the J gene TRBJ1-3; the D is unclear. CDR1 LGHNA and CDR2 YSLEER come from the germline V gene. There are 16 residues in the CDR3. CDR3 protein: CASSQVWERVGNTMYF. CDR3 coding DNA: TGCGCCAGCAGCCAAGTTTGGGAAAGGGTCGGAAACACCATGTATTTT.

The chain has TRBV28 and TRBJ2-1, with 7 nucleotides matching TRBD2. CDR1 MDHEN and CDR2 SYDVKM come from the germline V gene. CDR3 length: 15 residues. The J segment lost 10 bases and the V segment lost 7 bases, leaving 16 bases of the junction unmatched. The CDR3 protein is CASTQGGSRVPEQFF. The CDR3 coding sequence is TGTGCCAGCACCCAGGGAGGGTCCCGGGTCCCCGAGCAGTTCTTC.

The CDR3 loop is CSVTGAGANVLTF. Here the CDR3 DNA reads TGCAGCGTGACAGGGGCTGGGGCCAACGTCCTGACTTTC. The chain has TRBV29-1 and TRBJ2-6; 8 nucleotides agree with TRBD1. The ends lost 6 bases at V and 2 bases at J; junction bases unmatched: 0. The CDR3 has 13 residues. Germline CDR1 SQVTM, CDR2 ANQGSEA.

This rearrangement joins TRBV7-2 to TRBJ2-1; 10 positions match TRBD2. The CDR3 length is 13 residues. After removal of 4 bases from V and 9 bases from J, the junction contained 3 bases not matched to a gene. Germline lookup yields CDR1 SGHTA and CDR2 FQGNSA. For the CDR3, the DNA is TGTGCCAGCAGCTCCGTAGCGGGAGGTGAGCAGTTCTTC. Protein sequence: CASSSVAGGEQFF.

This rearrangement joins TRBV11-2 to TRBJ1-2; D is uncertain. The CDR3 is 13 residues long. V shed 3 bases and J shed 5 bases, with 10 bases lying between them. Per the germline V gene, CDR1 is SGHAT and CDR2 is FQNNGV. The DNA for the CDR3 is TGTGCCAGCAGCTTGGTCCCGGAATATGGCTACACCTTC. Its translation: CASSLVPEYGYTF.